Reported below is one T cell receptor beta chain. Some clones are missing from TCRdb's copy, which holds only in-frame ones; the method was immunoSEQ multiplex PCR. Here the sample spans more than 250,000 clones, roughly 91% being singletons. Trimming at V came to 4 bases and at J to 7 bases, leaving 13 bases not matched to a gene. CDR3 length: 16 amino acids. Germline CDR1 and CDR2: SGDLS and YYNGEE. The sample belongs to a study of blood T cell repertoires in COVID-19. The source is a man aged 50-60 years with active or convalescent COVID-19. The source material was peripheral blood. V is TRBV9 and J is TRBJ2-7; TRBD1 matches 11 bases. DNA for the CDR3: TGTGCCAGCAGCCCAGGGACAGGGGGTCGGTTCGGGGAGCAGTACTTC. Amino acids: CASSPGTGGRFGEQYF.